These 20 T cell receptor beta chains came from one sample sequenced in a study of blood T cell repertoires in COVID-19. Libraries were prepared by immunoSEQ multiplex PCR; TCRdb keeps only in-frame clonotypes and omits some of them. The sample lists 150,000 to 200,000 clones, about 86% occurring once. Sequencing was performed on peripheral blood. The origin of the receptors is an elderly woman with acute or convalescent COVID-19.

V gene TRBV7-9 combines with J gene TRBJ1-2, with D possibly matching TRBD1 (5 bases). The V and J ends lost 4 bases and 5 bases respectively, with 8 bases between them. The germline CDR1 and CDR2 sequences are SEHNR and FQNEAQ (reference sequence). This CDR3 spans 12 amino acids. This CDR3 is CASSSRDYGYTF. The CDR3, as DNA: TGTGCCAGCAGCTCCAGGGATTATGGCTACACCTTC.

The rearrangement joins TRBV2 to TRBJ1-4; tentative D call: TRBD1 (5 bases). Germline-derived CDR1 and CDR2 are SNHLY and FYNNEI. The CDR3 spans 14 residues. Trimming removed 8 bases from V and 8 bases from J, with 18 bases in between. CDR3 region: CASSPVGVGEKLFF. The CDR3 DNA is TGTGCCAGCTCGCCCGTAGGGGTTGGCGAAAAACTGTTTTTT.

The J gene is TRBJ2-3, the V gene TRBV14, with 10 bases lining up with TRBD2. Germline CDR1 and CDR2: SGHDN and FVKESK. The junction had 12 bases not matched to a gene; V was cut back by 0 bases and J by 3 bases. The CDR3 length is 19 residues. The CDR3, as DNA: TGTGCCAGCAGCCAAGATCAAAGCGGGCTAGCGGGAGTTACAGATACGCAGTATTTT. It specifies CASSQDQSGLAGVTDTQYF.

This clone came up once. The rearrangement joins TRBV7-9 to TRBJ2-4; TRBD2 agrees at 9 bases. J gave up 1 base and V 1 base, and 5 bases lay outside the gene matches. The CDR3 totals 17 residues. Germline V gene lookup returns CDR1 SEHNR and CDR2 FQNEAQ (reference sequence). The CDR3 loop reads CASSLVLAGGAKNIQYF. CDR3 DNA: TGTGCCAGCAGCTTAGTTCTTGCGGGAGGGGCCAAAAACATTCAGTACTTC.

Here the CDR3 reads CASSQEPQGSQPQHF. The CDR3, as DNA: TGTGCCAGCAGCCAAGAACCGCAGGGCAGTCAGCCCCAGCATTTT. The chain couples TRBV3-1 (or the pseudogene TRBV3-2) to TRBJ1-5; possible D gene TRBD1, 5 bases. Trimming shortened V by 0 bases and J by 6 bases, and 12 bases separated the two germline ends. Per germline, CDR1 LGHDT and CDR2 YNNKEL (reference sequence). CDR3 length: 15 amino acids.

The chain couples TRBV23-1 to TRBJ2-7; possible D gene TRBD1, 5 bases. TRBV23-1 is marked as an open reading frame, function uncertain. The CDR3 length is 14 residues. Trimming removed 4 bases at V and 4 bases at J, with 14 bases between. CDR3 sequence reads: CASSLQGHLYEQYF. CDR3 DNA sequence: TGCGCCAGCAGTCTTCAAGGACATCTGTACGAGCAGTACTTC.

J is TRBJ1-3 and V is TRBV3-1 (or the pseudogene TRBV3-2), with D unclear. This CDR3 has 14 residues. Germline loops: CDR1 LGHDT, CDR2 YNNKEL (reference sequence). Trimming shortened V by 1 base and J by 8 bases, and 12 bases separated the two germline ends. The CDR3 DNA follows: TGTGCCAGCAGCCAAGCCCCTGGTCGGGACACCATATATTTT. Translating gives CASSQAPGRDTIYF.

The chain couples TRBV9 to TRBJ1-4; weak D call: TRBD1 (5 bases). With 1 base removed from V and 7 bases from J, the gap between germline ends came to 14 bases. Germline CDR1 is SGDLS and CDR2 is YYNGEE. This CDR3 comprises 15 residues. CDR3 loop: CASSVMGGGGEKLFF. CDR3 nucleotides: TGTGCCAGCAGCGTAATGGGGGGAGGAGGTGAAAAACTGTTTTTT.

The V gene is TRBV6-4, the J gene TRBJ2-7; possibly TRBD1 for D (6 bases). Germline CDR1 and CDR2: MRHNA and SNTAGT. The CDR3 contains 14 residues. V lost 4 bases and J 0 bases, leaving 10 bases between the germline ends. The CDR3 is CASSAVGGSYEQYF. DNA of the CDR3: TGTGCCAGCAGTGCGGTAGGGGGCTCCTACGAGCAGTACTTC.

The CDR3 DNA follows: TGTGCCAGCAGTTACTTCGGTCGGGGCACAGATACGCAGTATTTT. It encodes CASSYFGRGTDTQYF. The rearrangement links TRBV6-2 or TRBV6-3 to TRBJ2-3; D is unresolved. This CDR3 region has 15 residues. Germline CDR1 is MNHEY and CDR2 is SVGEGT. Trimming took 1 base from V and 1 from J, leaving 9 bases between them.

The chain links TRBV6-1 to TRBJ1-5, with a possible D match to TRBD1 (5 bases). Trimming took off 10 bases at V and 6 bases at J, with 16 bases between the two ends. CDR3 length: 13 amino acids. Germline V gene lookup returns CDR1 MNHNS and CDR2 SASEGT. CDR3 sequence reads: CATAGLLGQPQHF. The DNA for the CDR3 is TGTGCCACCGCGGGACTTTTGGGTCAGCCCCAGCATTTT.

The chain recombines TRBV12-3 or TRBV12-4 with TRBJ1-6; D is unresolved. V lost 9 bases and J lost 7, with 10 bases in between. The CDR3 loop spans 12 amino acids. DNA of the CDR3: TGTGCCAGTGGCGGAGCCAATTCACCCCTCCACTTT. The encoded protein is CASGGANSPLHF.

The genes are TRBV12-5 and TRBJ2-7; D is undetermined. The V gene lost 2 bases and the J gene lost 2 bases, with 7 bases spanning the gap. This CDR3 spans 13 amino acids. CDR1 LGHNT and CDR2 FRNRAP come from the germline V gene. In DNA form, the CDR3 reads TGTGCTAGTGGTTTGCCCTCTCCCTACGAGCAGTACTTC. Residues: CASGLPSPYEQYF.

This rearrangement joins TRBV3-1 (or the pseudogene TRBV3-2) to TRBJ2-1; maybe TRBD2 (6 bases). The V gene lost 2 bases and the J gene lost 0 bases, with 8 bases spanning the gap. The CDR3 is 15 residues long. Germline V gives CDR1 LGHDT, CDR2 YNNKEL (reference sequence). CDR3 in DNA: TGTGCCAGCAGCCAACAAGCGGGCTCCTACAATGAGCAGTTCTTC. This encodes CASSQQAGSYNEQFF.

Here the CDR3 DNA reads TGTGCCAGCAGTTACACTACTACCTCGGTCTGGTCCTACGAGCAGTACTTC. Protein product: CASSYTTTSVWSYEQYF. This chain links TRBV6-2 or TRBV6-3 with TRBJ2-7, with unresolved D. In germline, CDR1 is MNHEY, CDR2 SVGEGT. CDR3 size: 17 residues. Trimming took 2 bases from V and 1 from J, leaving 18 bases between them.

The chain uses TRBV30 and TRBJ2-7, with D perhaps TRBD1 (6 bases). The V gene lost 0 bases and the J gene lost 3 bases, with 12 bases spanning the gap. Per germline, CDR1 GTSNPN and CDR2 SVGIG (reference sequence). This CDR3 is built from 14 residues. The CDR3 DNA follows: TGTGCCTGGAGTGTCCAGGGGAATTTCTACGAGCAGTACTTC. As protein: CAWSVQGNFYEQYF.

Worth noting for this clone: Other DNA variants within this sample encode the same CDR3. The chain employs TRBV5-4 and TRBJ2-7; D might be TRBD1 (6 bases). The germline V gene encodes CDR1 SGHNT and CDR2 YYREEE (reference sequence). The V end was cut by 5 bases, the J end by 4 bases, with 10 bases between. The CDR3 runs to 12 residues. The CDR3 region has the DNA TGTGCCAGCAGTTTACAGGGTTACGAGCAGTACTTC. It encodes CASSLQGYEQYF.

A single count supports this clone. The chain couples TRBV6-2 or TRBV6-3 to TRBJ2-1; 7 nucleotides match TRBD2. Trimming took 7 bases from V and 4 from J; bases not matched to a gene: 13. The CDR3 spans 16 residues. Germline CDR1 reads MNHEY; CDR2 reads SVGEGT. This CDR3 reads CASTPPGGPSYNEQFF. As DNA, the CDR3 is TGTGCCAGCACCCCCCCGGGGGGACCCTCATACAATGAGCAGTTCTTC.

V and J are TRBV7-8 and TRBJ2-5; tentatively, D is TRBD2 (5 bases). Germline V lookup: CDR1 SGHVS, CDR2 FQNEAQ. The CDR3 contains 15 residues. Deletions cut 7 bases from V and 0 bases from J, with 15 bases between. CDR3 coding DNA: TGTGCCAGCACCCTGACCCCGGGGTACCAAGAGACCCAGTACTTC. This codes for CASTLTPGYQETQYF.

This chain links TRBV2 with TRBJ1-6, with 7 bases matching TRBD1. V lost 4 bases and J lost 10; bases outside the gene matches: 4. CDR3 length: 13 amino acids. Germline V gene sequence: CDR1 SNHLY, CDR2 FYNNEI. The DNA for the CDR3 is TGTGCCAGCAGTGGACAGGGAGGATCACCCCTCCACTTT. This codes for CASSGQGGSPLHF.